This T cell receptor beta chain was sequenced for a study of T cells after yellow fever vaccination. Overall study context: SMART-Seq v4 Ultra Low Input served to prepare low-cell-number fractions.

General study results and limits: The CD4 and CD8 compartments had a small share of their clonotypes in common. Once the booster was given, most primary-vaccination clones reappeared, at 95% to 97% for CD4 and 88% for CD8. Abundant contaminating clonotypes from the bulk population could appear in FACS-sorted repertoires.

This clonotype has more than one count but fewer than ten. Its specificity is unknown. TCRdb processed the 5' RACE reads anew with MiXCR; each CDR3 protein has one entry. The profile shows about 170,000 distinct CDR3 sequences, approximately 10% of them singletons. Per the germline V gene, CDR1 is SGHAT and CDR2 is FQNNGV. Trimming pared 3 bases from V and 3 bases from J, leaving 14 bases between. This CDR3 has 15 residues. This clonotype was sampled from a man aged 18 to 29 who received the YFV17D yellow fever vaccine. The J gene is TRBJ1-1, the V gene TRBV11-2, with D perhaps matching TRBD1 (5 bases). This specimen consisted of CD8+ T cells sorted from PBMCs, obtained 15 days after the yellow fever booster vaccination. In DNA, the CDR3 is TGTGCCAGCAGCTTTGGACGGGGCATTTACACTGAAGCTTTCTTT. Protein: CASSFGRGIYTEAFF.